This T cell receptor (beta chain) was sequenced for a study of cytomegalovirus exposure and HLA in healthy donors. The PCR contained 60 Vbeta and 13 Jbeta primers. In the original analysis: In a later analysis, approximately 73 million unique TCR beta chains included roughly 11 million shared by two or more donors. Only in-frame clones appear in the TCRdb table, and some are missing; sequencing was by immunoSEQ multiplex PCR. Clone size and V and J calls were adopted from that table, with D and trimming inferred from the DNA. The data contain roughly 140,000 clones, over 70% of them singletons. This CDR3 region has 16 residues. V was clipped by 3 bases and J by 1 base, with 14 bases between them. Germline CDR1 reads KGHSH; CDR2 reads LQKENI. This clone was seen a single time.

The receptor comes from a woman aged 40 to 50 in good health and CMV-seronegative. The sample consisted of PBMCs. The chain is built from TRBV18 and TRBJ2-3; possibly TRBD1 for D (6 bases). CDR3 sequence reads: CASSPNQGLGTDTQYF. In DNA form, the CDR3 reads TGTGCCAGCTCACCCAATCAGGGGCTCGGCACAGATACGCAGTATTTT. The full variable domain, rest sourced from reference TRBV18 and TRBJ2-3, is NAGVMQNPRHLVRRRGQEARLRCSPMKGHSHVYWYRQLPEEGLKFMVYLQKENIIDESGMPKERFSAEFPKEGPSILRIQQVVRGDSAAYFCASSPNQGLGTDTQYFGPGTRLTVL.